One sample yielded the 18 T cell receptor beta chains listed below, sequenced in a study of cytomegalovirus exposure and HLA in healthy donors. The PCR contained 60 Vbeta and 13 Jbeta primers. Profiling relied on immunoSEQ multiplex PCR, and the TCRdb table lists in-frame clones only, not all of them. This repertoire shows under 200,000 clones, approximately 77% found once; its top ten account for 7.4%. What was sequenced was PBMCs. These TCRs come from a male donor in good health and CMV-seropositive.

V and J are TRBV29-1 and TRBJ1-1; unclear D gene. Trimming stripped 4 bases from V and 1 base from J, with 16 bases between. The CDR3 covers 15 residues. CDR1 and CDR2 (germline): SQVTM, ANQGSEA. For the CDR3, the DNA is TGCAGCGTTGTGTTTCTATCTGTGTCGAACACTGAAGCTTTCTTT. It encodes CSVVFLSVSNTEAFF. Looking up the rest from reference TRBV29-1 and TRBJ1-1 gives the full variable domain: SAVISQKPSRDICQRGTSLTIQCQVDSQVTMMFWYRQQPGQSLTLIATANQGSEATYESGFVIDKFPISRPNLTFSTLTVSNMSPEDSSIYLCSVVFLSVSNTEAFFGQGTRLTVV.

The chain couples TRBV10-3 to TRBJ2-7; tentative D call: TRBD2 (5 bases). Trimming cost V 2 bases and J 4 bases, with 18 bases left between them. Germline V lookup: CDR1 ENHRY, CDR2 SYGVKD. This CDR3 comprises 16 residues. For the CDR3, the DNA is TGTGCCATCAGTGAGCCGGCGGGTCGAGATTTTTACGAGCAGTACTTC. Amino acids: CAISEPAGRDFYEQYF.

This rearrangement joins TRBV4-3 to TRBJ2-7; 10 bases line up with TRBD2. Germline CDR1 and CDR2: LGHNA and YSLEER. This CDR3 is 17 amino acids long. The V gene end was trimmed by 1 base and the J gene end by 6 bases; junction bases not matched to a gene: 12. Here the CDR3 DNA reads TGCGCCAGCAGCCAAGCAGCCCAGCGGGGGGGCCGGTCCGAGCAGTACTTC. This codes for CASSQAAQRGGRSEQYF.

CDR3 sequence reads: CASSFRWGGGYGYTF. CDR3 DNA: TGTGCCAGCAGTTTCCGATGGGGCGGGGGCTATGGCTACACCTTC. The V gene is TRBV27, the J gene TRBJ1-2, with a tentative D call TRBD1 (5 bases). The CDR3 loop spans 15 amino acids. Germline V lookup: CDR1 MNHEY, CDR2 SMNVEV (reference sequence). V lost 3 bases, J lost 4 bases, and 15 bases lay in between.

The V and J genes are TRBV11-2 and TRBJ2-3, with 7 bases aligning to TRBD2. The CDR3 is 16 amino acids. Germline CDR1 reads SGHAT; CDR2 reads FQNNGV. V lost 2 bases, J lost 1 base, and 6 bases stayed unmatched. The CDR3 region is CASSLMSGGGTDTQYF. The DNA for the CDR3 is TGTGCCAGCAGCTTAATGTCGGGGGGAGGCACAGATACGCAGTATTTT.

This clone was counted only a few times. The chain couples TRBV7-9 to TRBJ2-2, with D possibly matching TRBD1 (6 bases). V lost 4 bases and J 5 bases, leaving 8 bases between the germline ends. The CDR3 has 13 residues. Germline assignment: CDR1 SEHNR and CDR2 FQNEAQ (reference sequence). The CDR3 spells CASSSTGTGELFF. In DNA form, the CDR3 reads TGTGCCAGCAGCTCCACAGGGACCGGGGAGCTGTTTTTT.

V usage is TRBV18 and J usage is TRBJ2-7; a possible D gene is TRBD1 (5 bases). CDR1 KGHSH and CDR2 LQKENI come from the germline V gene. Trimming stripped 6 bases from V and 6 bases from J, with 15 bases between. This CDR3 region has 13 residues. The CDR3 DNA reads TGTGCCAGCTCCCCCGTCGGTCAGGGCGAGCAGTACTTC. Its protein product is CASSPVGQGEQYF. Looking up the rest from reference TRBV18 and TRBJ2-7 gives the full variable domain: NAGVMQNPRHLVRRRGQEARLRCSPMKGHSHVYWYRQLPEEGLKFMVYLQKENIIDESGMPKERFSAEFPKEGPSILRIQQVVRGDSAAYFCASSPVGQGEQYFGPGTRLTVT.

Only a few counts were recorded for this clone. The chain carries TRBV6-5 and TRBJ1-2, with D possibly being TRBD1 (6 bases). V shed 5 bases and J shed 7 bases, with 14 bases lying between them. The CDR3 totals 13 residues. The germline V gene has CDR1 MNHEY and CDR2 SVGAGI. CDR3 nucleotides: TGTGCCAGCAGTCAGACAGGTTCGAGTGGCTACACCTTC. Translation: CASSQTGSSGYTF.

This clone came up a few times. The chain employs TRBV7-3 and TRBJ2-3; maybe TRBD2 (6 bases). V lost 5 bases, J lost 6 bases, and 21 bases lay in between. Germline-derived CDR1 and CDR2 are SGHTA and FQGTGA. The CDR3 is 16 amino acids. In DNA, the CDR3 is TGTGCCAGCAGCCCCCATGTGGACGGGGGAATGGATACGCAGTATTTT. Translated, it gives CASSPHVDGGMDTQYF. Together with reference TRBV7-3 and TRBJ2-3, the CDR3 gives the full variable domain: GAGVSQTPSNKVTEKGKYVELRCDPISGHTALYWYRQSLGQGPEFLIYFQGTGAADDSGLPNDRFFAVRPEGSVSTLKIQRTERGDSAVYLCASSPHVDGGMDTQYFGPGTRLTVL.

The rearrangement links TRBV12-1 to TRBJ2-4; the table's D call, TRBD2, was not checked against the DNA. TRBV12-1 is marked as a pseudogene. The CDR3 sequence is 16 residues long. In DNA form, the CDR3 reads TGTGCCAGCACCACGATAGCGGGTGAAGCCAAAAACATTCAGTACTTC. The encoded protein is CASTTIAGEAKNIQYF.

The chain employs TRBV12-1 and TRBJ2-5; whether TRBD2, the table's D call, matches the DNA was not checked. TRBV12-1 is recorded as a pseudogene. The CDR3 covers 17 residues. CDR3 in DNA: TGTGCCAGCAGCTTTGCCCACCTAGCGGGGGACTTGGGGACCCAGTACTTC. The encoded protein is CASSFAHLAGDLGTQYF.

The rearrangement joins TRBV5-6 to TRBJ2-1; 8 bases match TRBD2. Germline V CDR1 and CDR2: SGHDT, YYEEEE. V gave up 4 bases and J gave up 3 bases; unmatched junction bases: 9. The CDR3 totals 16 residues. The CDR3, as DNA: TGTGCCAGCAGCGCCAGGGTACTAGCGGACTACAATGAGCAGTTCTTC. It codes for CASSARVLADYNEQFF.

The V call is TRBV7-8, the J call TRBJ1-1, with D unresolved. Deletions cut 1 base from V and 8 bases from J, with 11 bases between. This CDR3 is built from 13 residues. Per germline, CDR1 SGHVS and CDR2 FQNEAQ. The CDR3 DNA reads as TGTGCCAGCAGCTTAGGGGGAGCCAGGGAAGCTTTCTTT. This encodes CASSLGGAREAFF.

This clone appeared a single time. The chain has TRBV12-5 and TRBJ2-1; 9 bases match TRBD2. V lost 7 bases to trimming and J lost 1 base; unmatched junction nucleotides: 11. The CDR3 runs to 17 residues. The germline gives CDR1 LGHNT, CDR2 FRNRAP. The CDR3 sequence is CASADNIAGVSYNEQFF. The CDR3 region has the DNA TGTGCTAGTGCCGATAATATAGCGGGGGTGTCCTACAATGAGCAGTTCTTC.

The chain carries TRBV5-1 and TRBJ2-3, with 8 bases that match TRBD1. Germline loops: CDR1 SGHRS, CDR2 YFSETQ. The CDR3 covers 16 residues. Trimming cost V 2 bases and J 6 bases; bases outside gene matches: 11. CDR3 protein: CASSFGQGYSRDTQYF. Written as DNA, the CDR3 is TGCGCCAGCAGCTTCGGACAGGGATACTCCCGGGATACGCAGTATTTT. The entire variable domain, with the rest obtained from reference TRBV5-1 and TRBJ2-3, is as follows: KAGVTQTPRYLIKTRGQQVTLSCSPISGHRSVSWYQQTPGQGLQFLFEYFSETQRNKGNFPGRFSGRQFSNSRSEMNVSTLELGDSALYLCASSFGQGYSRDTQYFGPGTRLTVL.

The rearrangement uses TRBV9 and TRBJ2-3; no clear D. Germline V CDR1 and CDR2: SGDLS, YYNGEE. The CDR3 has 12 residues. V lost 2 bases and J 2 bases, leaving 3 bases between the germline ends. DNA of the CDR3: TGTGCCAGCAGCGTTTACACAGATACGCAGTATTTT. Translated, it gives CASSVYTDTQYF.

This chain links TRBV6-5 with TRBJ2-3, with D perhaps TRBD1 (6 bases). The CDR3 has 16 amino acids. Germline V lookup: CDR1 MNHEY, CDR2 SVGAGI. Trimming removed 0 bases from V and 3 bases from J, with 13 bases in between. In nucleotides, the CDR3 is TGTGCCAGCAGTTACTCCGTGGGGGCCGGGACAGATACGCAGTATTTT. Translation gives CASSYSVGAGTDTQYF.

The V call is TRBV2, the J call TRBJ2-6; D may be TRBD2 (5 bases). V was clipped by 6 bases and J by 0 bases, with 9 bases between them. Germline CDR1 reads SNHLY; CDR2 reads FYNNEI. The CDR3 has 15 amino acids. The CDR3 spells CASSRGNSGANVLTF. CDR3 DNA: TGTGCCAGCAGCCGGGGAAACTCTGGGGCCAACGTCCTGACTTTC.